This T cell receptor (beta chain) was found in a study of circulating and synovial CD4+ cells in juvenile arthritis. Using immunoSEQ multiplex PCR, the repertoire was profiled, and TCRdb retains in-frame clones only, with some absent. The sample records fewer than 40,000 clones, about 95% being singletons. The CDR3 consists of 15 residues. The germline V and J ends were trimmed by 6 bases and 5 bases, with 17 bases remaining between them. The germline CDR1 and CDR2 sequences are MDHEN and SYDVKM. Sample: CD4+ T cells from blood. V gene TRBV28 combines with J gene TRBJ1-5; a possible D gene is TRBD1 (6 bases). The receptor comes from a human donor with juvenile idiopathic arthritis. The chain's CDR3 is CASSRRGHYDQPQHF. CDR3 nucleotides: TGTGCCAGCAGCCGTCGGGGACACTATGATCAGCCCCAGCATTTT.